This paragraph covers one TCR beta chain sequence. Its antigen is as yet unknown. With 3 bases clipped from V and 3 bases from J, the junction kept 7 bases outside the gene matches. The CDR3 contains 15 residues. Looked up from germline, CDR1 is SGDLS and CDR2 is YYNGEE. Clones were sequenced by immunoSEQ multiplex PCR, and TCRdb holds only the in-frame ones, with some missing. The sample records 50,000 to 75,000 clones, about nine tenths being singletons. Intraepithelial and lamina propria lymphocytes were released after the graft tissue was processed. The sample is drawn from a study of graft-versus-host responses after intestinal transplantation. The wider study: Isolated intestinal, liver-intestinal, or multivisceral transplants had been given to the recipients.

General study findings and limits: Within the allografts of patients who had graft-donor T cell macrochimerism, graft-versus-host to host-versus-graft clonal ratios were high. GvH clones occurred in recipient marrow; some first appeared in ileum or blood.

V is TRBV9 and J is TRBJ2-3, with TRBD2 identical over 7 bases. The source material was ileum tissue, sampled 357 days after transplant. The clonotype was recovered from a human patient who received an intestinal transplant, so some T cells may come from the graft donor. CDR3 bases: TGTGCCAGCAGCGCGGGCACTAGCGCGACAGATACGCAGTATTTT. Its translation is CASSAGTSATDTQYF.